These T cell receptor beta chains were read from a single sample in a study of Graves' ophthalmopathy and Graves' hyperthyroidism. MiXCR, run by TCRdb on the multiplex PCR reads, gives a single entry per CDR3 protein. The sample records about 500,000 distinct CDR3 sequences, about an eighth being singletons. The source material was blood. The receptor set was obtained from a woman in her 30s with Graves' ophthalmopathy. The CDR3 runs from the conserved cysteine through the conserved F or W. Each record gives: V gene, clone size, D gene, J gene, CDR3 DNA, CDR3 protein. D genes are given only for firm matches. Some rows mark clone size as missing; the rest say once, few, many or name a class of expanded clone.

>TRBV3-1|.|.|TRBJ1-1
TGTGCCAGCGGCCTAATGAACACTGAAGCTTTCTTT
CASGLMNTEAFF
>TRBV14|many|.|TRBJ1-1
TGTGCCAGCAGCCAAGGAAAGGGAGCTTTCTTT
CASSQGKGAFF
>TRBV27|many|.|TRBJ2-2
TGTGCCAGCAGTACCGGGACTGGTCGGGAGCTGTTTTTT
CASSTGTGRELFF
>TRBV12-3/TRBV12-4|many|.|TRBJ1-2
TGTGCCAGCAGTTATGGGGGCCGTGGCTACACCTTC
CASSYGGRGYTF
>TRBV11-2|few|TRBD2|TRBJ2-5
TGTGCCAGCAGCTTTGCCTCTGGCGGGGGAGGAGAGACCCAGTACTTC
CASSFASGGGGETQYF
>TRBV19|few|.|TRBJ1-2
TGTGCCAGTAGTTTCCGACAGCAGCCAAATGGCTACACCTTC
CASSFRQQPNGYTF
>TRBV6-4|many|.|TRBJ2-2
TGTGCCAGCTCACCCGGGACCTCCTTAACTTGGTCGAACACCGGGGAGCTGTTTTTT
CASSPGTSLTWSNTGELFF
>TRBV4-2|many|.|TRBJ2-7
TGTGCCAGCAGCCAACGACTCACCTACGAGCAGTACTTC
CASSQRLTYEQYF
>TRBV11-2|many|.|TRBJ2-7
TGTGCCAGCAGCTTAGACGGCGGATTCTCCTACGAGCAGTACTTC
CASSLDGGFSYEQYF
>TRBV5-1|few|TRBD2|TRBJ2-7
TGCGCCAGCAGCTCCCGGACTAGCGGGAGTGGGTACGAGCAGTACTTC
CASSSRTSGSGYEQYF
>TRBV7-2|few|.|TRBJ2-5
TGTGCCAGCAGACACGATCGGGGGGCCGTTGAGACCCAGTACTTC
CASRHDRGAVETQYF
>TRBV13|few|TRBD1|TRBJ1-1
TGTGCCAGCAGCGGTGTTTCAACAGGGGCGAACACTGAAGCTTTCTTT
CASSGVSTGANTEAFF
>TRBV19|few|TRBD2|TRBJ2-6
TGTGCCAGTAGTCCGGTGGGGGGGACTGGGGCCAACGTCCTGACTTTC
CASSPVGGTGANVLTF
>TRBV12-3/TRBV12-4|many|.|TRBJ1-2
TGTGCCAGCAGTTTAGCAGTGGGGGCCCCTGGGCCAAATGGCTACACCTTC
CASSLAVGAPGPNGYTF
>TRBV28|many|TRBD1|TRBJ1-5
TGTGCCAGCAGTTCCAAATTTCAGGGGGCAAGCAATCAGCCCCAGCATTTT
CASSSKFQGASNQPQHF
>TRBV20-1|.|.|TRBJ2-5
TGCAGTGCCATAGGTATCCAAGAGACCCAGTACTTC
CSAIGIQETQYF
>TRBV7-9|many|.|TRBJ2-2
TGTGCCAGCAGCTGGAGACGGGATCGGGGAGGGCTGTTTTTT
CASSWRRDRGGLFF
>TRBV19|many|TRBD1|TRBJ2-4
TGTGCCAGTAGTATATATGGACAGGGGCAAGGGGGTGCCAAAAACATTAAGTACTTC
CASSIYGQGQGGAKNIKYF
>TRBV7-2|.|TRBD2|TRBJ2-7
TGTGTCAGCAGCTCGAATAGCGGGAGCTACGAGCAGTACTTC
CVSSSNSGSYEQYF
>TRBV28|many|.|TRBJ2-5
TGTGCCAGCAGTTTGTGGGGGAAGGAGAATCAAGAGACCCAGTACTTC
CASSLWGKENQETQYF
>TRBV28|many|TRBD2|TRBJ2-5
TGTGCCACCCGAGTTGGGGGGGTGACTGAAGAGACCCAGTACTTC
CATRVGGVTEETQYF
>TRBV10-3|many|.|TRBJ2-2
TGTGCCATCAGTGAAGTTTGGGACCCCGGCGCCACCGGGGAGCTGTTTTTT
CAISEVWDPGATGELFF
>TRBV27|many|.|TRBJ1-1
TGTGCCAGCAGTTTAACCCCGCGGGACACTGAAGCTTTCTTT
CASSLTPRDTEAFF
>TRBV28|many|.|TRBJ1-3
TGTGCCAGCAGCCGGGCGTTTCAGCCTCTCTCTGGAAACACCATATATTTT
CASSRAFQPLSGNTIYF
>TRBV27|many|.|TRBJ1-6
TGTGCCAGCAGTTTAAGCGCAGGGGAGAATTCACCCCTCCACTTT
CASSLSAGENSPLHF
>TRBV6-1|.|TRBD1|TRBJ2-7
TGTGCCAGCAGAACTAGGGGGCTTGACAGGCGTGGTAGGGAGCAGTACTTC
CASRTRGLDRRGREQYF
>TRBV6-5|many|.|TRBJ1-2
TGTGCCAGCACCCACCGGGACACCTATGGCTACACCTTC
CASTHRDTYGYTF
>TRBV7-2|few|.|TRBJ2-5
TGTGCCAGCAGCTTAATGTTCTCCGGGACGCAAGAGACCCAGTACTTC
CASSLMFSGTQETQYF
>TRBV2|.|.|TRBJ1-2
TGTGCCAGCAGTGAAGGAATGGTACTCTATGGCTACACCTTC
CASSEGMVLYGYTF
>TRBV20-1|many|TRBD1|TRBJ2-2
TGCAGTGCTAGCACAGGGGGCACGGGCACCGGGGAGCTGTTTTTT
CSASTGGTGTGELFF
>TRBV6-1|many|.|TRBJ2-5
TGTGCCAGCAGTCCCCCGGGGCGAGGGACCCAGTACTTC
CASSPPGRGTQYF
>TRBV10-2|many|.|TRBJ1-6
TGCGCCAGCAGTGTACAGGGTTTGGCCCTCCACTTT
CASSVQGLALHF
>TRBV6-2/TRBV6-3|many|.|TRBJ1-6
TGTGCCAGCACCCCGCCGGGGGCACCCCTCCACTTT
CASTPPGAPLHF
>TRBV5-1|.|TRBD1|TRBJ2-5
TGCGCCAGCAGCACGGGACAGGGCGCAGCACAAGAGACCCAGTACTTC
CASSTGQGAAQETQYF
>TRBV7-3|many|TRBD2|TRBJ2-2
TGTGCCAGCAGCCGCGGGACTAGCGGGAGTAGAATCACCGGGGAGCTGTTTTTT
CASSRGTSGSRITGELFF
>TRBV9|many|.|TRBJ2-2
TGTGCCAGCAGCGTAGACCCATTTACCACCGGGGAGCTGTTTTTT
CASSVDPFTTGELFF
>TRBV11-1|.|TRBD2|TRBJ2-5
TGTGCCAGCAGCTTTGGCGGGGGGGCGTCAGAGACCCAGTACTTC
CASSFGGGASETQYF
>TRBV12-3/TRBV12-4|many|.|TRBJ2-5
TGTGCCAGCAGTTTTAGCAGGGGACACCAAGACGGGACCCAGTACTTC
CASSFSRGHQDGTQYF
>TRBV7-2|many|.|TRBJ1-1
TGTGCCAGCAGCCCCCGGGACCAAGCTTTCTTT
CASSPRDQAFF
>TRBV5-1|many|TRBD1|TRBJ2-2
TGCGCCAGCAGCGGAGGACAGGGAGTGAACACCGGGGAGCTGTTTTTT
CASSGGQGVNTGELFF
>TRBV12-3/TRBV12-4|many|TRBD1|TRBJ1-6
TGTGCCAGCAGTTTTCGCCAGGGGGTTGACAATTCGCCCCTCCACTTT
CASSFRQGVDNSPLHF
>TRBV28|many|TRBD2|TRBJ2-5
TGTGCCAGCACCCCCGGGGGGGCCAGTGTCGAGACCCAGTACTTC
CASTPGGASVETQYF
>TRBV20-1|many|.|TRBJ1-2
TGCAGTGCTAGGGGGAATGGCTACACCTTC
CSARGNGYTF
>TRBV12-3/TRBV12-4|.|TRBD1|TRBJ1-1
TGTGCCAGCAGTTCCCTACCCGGACAGGGCCAAAAGAAAGCTTTCTTT
CASSSLPGQGQKKAFF
>TRBV6-2/TRBV6-3|many|.|TRBJ1-3
TGTGCCAGCAGTTACATGGACATCTCTGGAAACACCATATATTTT
CASSYMDISGNTIYF
>TRBV6-2/TRBV6-3|many|.|TRBJ1-1
TGTGCCAGCAGCCTCTCTAATTGGAACACTGAAGCTTTCTTT
CASSLSNWNTEAFF
>TRBV28|many|TRBD2|TRBJ2-7
TGTGCCAGTACGCCACAGCGGGAGGTCTACGAGCAGTACTTC
CASTPQREVYEQYF
>TRBV19|.|.|TRBJ2-7
TGTGCCAGTATTGGGGGCAGCTCCTACGAGCAGTACTTC
CASIGGSSYEQYF
>TRBV5-1|few|TRBD1|TRBJ2-7
TGCGCCAGCAGCCAGAGGACAGGGGGACTATCCTACGAGCAGTACTTC
CASSQRTGGLSYEQYF
>TRBV7-9|many|TRBD2|TRBJ2-7
TGTGCCAGCAGCGCACTAGCGGGAGCTCACGAGCAGTACTTC
CASSALAGAHEQYF
>TRBV6-2/TRBV6-3|many|.|TRBJ2-7
TGTGCCAGCAGTTACGCCTTGTGGAGGGCCTTGTCGGACTACGAGCAGTACTTC
CASSYALWRALSDYEQYF
>TRBV19|many|.|TRBJ2-7
TGTGCCAGTAGTAAGGTTCAGGGCTACGAGCAGTACTTC
CASSKVQGYEQYF
>TRBV28|many|.|TRBJ1-6
TGTGCCAGCAGTTTAATTCAGGGAGAGAAATATAATTCACCCCTCCACTTT
CASSLIQGEKYNSPLHF
>TRBV5-1|many|TRBD1|TRBJ1-6
TGCGCCAGCAGCTTCTCGACAGGGTTGAGCAATTCACCCCTCCACTTT
CASSFSTGLSNSPLHF